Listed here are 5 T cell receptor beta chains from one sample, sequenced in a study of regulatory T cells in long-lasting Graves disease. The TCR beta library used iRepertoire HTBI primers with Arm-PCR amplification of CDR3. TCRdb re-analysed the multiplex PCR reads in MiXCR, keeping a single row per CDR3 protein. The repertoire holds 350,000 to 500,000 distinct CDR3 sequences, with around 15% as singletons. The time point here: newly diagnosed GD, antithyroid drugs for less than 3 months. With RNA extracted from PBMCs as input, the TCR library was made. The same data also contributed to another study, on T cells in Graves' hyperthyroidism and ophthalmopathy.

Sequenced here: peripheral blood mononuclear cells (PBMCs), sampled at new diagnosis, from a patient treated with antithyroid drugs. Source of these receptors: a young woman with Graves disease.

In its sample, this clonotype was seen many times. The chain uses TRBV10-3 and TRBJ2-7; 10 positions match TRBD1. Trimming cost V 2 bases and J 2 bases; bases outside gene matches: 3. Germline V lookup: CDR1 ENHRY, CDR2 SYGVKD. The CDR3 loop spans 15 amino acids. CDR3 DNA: TGTGCCATCAGTGAGGGGGGGACAGGGGCCTACGAGCAGTACTTC. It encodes CAISEGGTGAYEQYF.

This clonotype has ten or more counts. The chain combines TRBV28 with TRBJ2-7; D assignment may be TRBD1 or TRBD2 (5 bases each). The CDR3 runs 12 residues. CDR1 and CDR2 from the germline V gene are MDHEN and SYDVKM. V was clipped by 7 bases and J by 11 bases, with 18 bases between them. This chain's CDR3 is CASKTLTGREYF. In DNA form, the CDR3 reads TGTGCCAGCAAGACACTTACGGGACGGGAGTACTTC.

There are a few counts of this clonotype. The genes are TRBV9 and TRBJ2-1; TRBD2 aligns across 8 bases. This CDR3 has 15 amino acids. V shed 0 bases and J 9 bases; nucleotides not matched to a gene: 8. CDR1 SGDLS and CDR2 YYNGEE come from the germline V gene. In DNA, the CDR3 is TGTGCCAGCAGCGTAGATCAAGCGGGAGTTGGTGAGCAGTTCTTC. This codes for CASSVDQAGVGEQFF.

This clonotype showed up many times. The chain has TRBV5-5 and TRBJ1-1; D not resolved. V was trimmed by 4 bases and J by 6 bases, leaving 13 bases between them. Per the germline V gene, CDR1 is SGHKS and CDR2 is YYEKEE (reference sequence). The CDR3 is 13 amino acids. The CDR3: CASSREWLPEAFF. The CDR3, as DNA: TGTGCCAGCAGCCGGGAGTGGCTCCCTGAAGCTTTCTTT.

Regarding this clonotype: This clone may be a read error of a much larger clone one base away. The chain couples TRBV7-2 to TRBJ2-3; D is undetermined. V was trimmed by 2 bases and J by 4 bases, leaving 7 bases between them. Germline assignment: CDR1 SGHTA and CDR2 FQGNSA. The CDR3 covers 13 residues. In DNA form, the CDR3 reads TGTGCCAGCAGCTTATTCCGCGCAGATACGCAGTATTTT. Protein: CASSLFRADTQYF.